This TCR beta chain is drawn from a study of CD8 T cells in ankylosing spondylitis. Study-wide results and caveats: Past research had described some motif variants in reactive arthritis synovial fluid and blood. Made up of eight highly homologous variants, a TCR beta motif appeared characteristic of ankylosing spondylitis blood.

This clonotype has at least ten counts. What it recognizes is unknown. The TCR beta libraries were generated through quantitative 5'-RACE incorporating molecular barcodes. TCRdb reprocessed the 5' RACE reads with MiXCR, giving one entry per CDR3 protein. The sample records approximately 240,000 distinct CDR3 sequences, roughly 10% being singletons. This receptor was identified in a male donor with ankylosing spondylitis or in good health (not recorded which). The sample was blood, either unsorted or a sorted T cell fraction (not recorded which).

The CDR3: CASSQDSRGNRPYEQYF. The CDR3 bases are TGTGCCAGCAGCCAAGATTCACGAGGCAACCGGCCCTACGAGCAGTACTTC. The genes are TRBV4-2 and TRBJ2-7, with D uncertain. This CDR3 has 17 residues. Germline CDR1 LGHNA, CDR2 YNFKEQ. Trimming cost V 0 bases and J 2 bases, with 17 bases left between them.